This T cell receptor beta chain was captured by sequencing in a study of beta chain features in type 1 diabetes. Notes on the study in general: For cells with high TCR expression, cDNA sequencing could yield over-representation. PCR might preferentially amplify shorter templates, equally in patients and controls.

Details on this clone: Its matching antigen is unknown.

By way of CD45RO/CCR7/CD25/CD127/CD95/CD27, the CD4+ regulatory, stem cell-like memory, central memory and naive cells were sorted. Sorted cells reached over 98% purity in every population. With 0 bases removed from V and 2 bases from J, the gap between germline ends came to 17 bases. The CDR3 spans 17 residues. Germline V CDR1 and CDR2: SGDLS, YYNGEE. Every bit of the isolated RNA underwent reverse transcription, so sequencing read expressed TCRB transcripts. The method was immunoSEQ multiplex PCR; TCRdb's version includes in-frame clones alone and lacks a portion of them. Among approximately 140,000 clones listed, under 60% were seen once.

The V and J genes are TRBV9 and TRBJ2-5; possible D gene TRBD1, 5 bases. Input material: Tregs from blood. This TCR was recovered from a man aged 18 to 30 in good health. CDR3 DNA: TGTGCCAGCAGCGTAGTTACCCCGACAGCCAGACAAGAGACCCAGTACTTC. Residues: CASSVVTPTARQETQYF.